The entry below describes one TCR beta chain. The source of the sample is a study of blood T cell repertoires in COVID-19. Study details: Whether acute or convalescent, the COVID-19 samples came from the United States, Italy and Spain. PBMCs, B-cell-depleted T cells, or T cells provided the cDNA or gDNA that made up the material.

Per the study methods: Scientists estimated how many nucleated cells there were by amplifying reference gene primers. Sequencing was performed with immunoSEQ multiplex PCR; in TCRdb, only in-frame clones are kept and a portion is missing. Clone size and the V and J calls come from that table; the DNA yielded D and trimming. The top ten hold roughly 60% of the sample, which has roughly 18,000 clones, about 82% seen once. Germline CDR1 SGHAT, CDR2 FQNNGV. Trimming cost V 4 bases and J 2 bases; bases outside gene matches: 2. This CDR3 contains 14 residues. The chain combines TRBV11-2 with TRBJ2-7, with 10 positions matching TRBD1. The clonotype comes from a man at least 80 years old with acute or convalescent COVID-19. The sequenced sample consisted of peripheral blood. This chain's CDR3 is CASSWGQGTYEQYF. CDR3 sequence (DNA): TGTGCCAGCAGCTGGGGACAGGGGACCTACGAGCAGTACTTC.